This T cell receptor beta chain was recovered during a study of blood T cells in healthy people across ages. Overall study results and limits: For the donors, CMV status was unknown and possibly confounded expanded clonotype changes.

Those donating, healthy Caucasian individuals from Russia, were aged roughly 6 to 90. Sample-barcoded 5' priming and a J-beta primer mix drove a second PCR of 7 to 11 cycles. TCRdb re-called the 5' RACE reads with MiXCR, one entry per CDR3 protein. The sample has about 930,000 distinct CDR3 sequences, approximately 32% seen once. As regards this clonotype: As yet, its antigen is unknown.

This sample also appeared in a second study, on T cells of mothers and their children. That paper states: Donors were a few healthy Caucasian mothers and their six children. Slightly higher overlap, not significant, was seen in related mother-child pairs than in unrelated pairs.

This TCR was sampled from a woman between 35 and 50 years old in good health. What was sequenced was blood.

CDR3 in DNA: TGTGCCAGCACCCTATATAGGACAGGGATTTATAATTCACCCCTCCACTTT. Translation: CASTLYRTGIYNSPLHF. V gene TRBV27 combines with J gene TRBJ1-6, with 8 positions matching TRBD1. The CDR3 runs 17 residues. J gave up 4 bases and V 7 bases, and 12 bases lay outside the gene matches. CDR1 is MNHEY and CDR2 is SMNVEV in the germline V gene (reference sequence).